This T cell receptor (beta chain) was retrieved from a study of response to subunit inactivated influenza vaccine. In regard to this clonotype: Its target is not known.

The CDR3 sequence is 16 residues long. Trimming cost V 4 bases and J 8 bases; bases outside gene matches: 12. Germline lookup yields CDR1 SGHDT and CDR2 YYEEEE. Overall study findings and caveats: A suggestion made by the authors is that each seasonal influenza vaccination recruits few new T cells.

TCRdb re-called the RT-PCR reads with MiXCR, one entry per CDR3 protein. The table lists 450,000 to 500,000 distinct CDR3 sequences, 9.5% to 13% of them singletons. The input for sequencing was PBMCs from blood, taken around seven weeks after vaccination. The V call is TRBV5-6, the J call TRBJ2-1; 10 positions match TRBD1. The receptor was isolated from a man aged 50 or older who received an inactivated influenza vaccine. The CDR3 loop is CASSLTGGVRDHEQFF. As DNA, the CDR3 is TGTGCCAGCAGCCTGACAGGGGGCGTTCGTGACCATGAGCAGTTCTTC.